Following are 30 T cell receptor beta chains from one sample sequenced in a study. One entry per CDR3 protein, called by TCRdb with MiXCR from the RT-PCR reads. The sample shows about 680,000 distinct CDR3 sequences, approximately 15% of them seen only once. Sequenced: memory CD4+ T cells from blood. The receptors originated from a female donor in good health, serving as a healthy control.

In its sample, this clonotype was seen many times. The V and J genes are TRBV30 and TRBJ2-5; D is ambiguous. The CDR3 totals 11 residues. V gave up 2 bases and J gave up 5 bases, with 6 bases separating them. CDR1 and CDR2 from the germline V gene are GTSNPN and SVGIG (reference sequence). The CDR3 reads CAWSLRETQYF. The CDR3 bases are TGTGCCTGGAGTCTGAGGGAGACCCAGTACTTC.

This clonotype was counted once. The chain combines TRBV7-6 with TRBJ1-3; weak D call: TRBD1 (6 bases). V gave up 5 bases and J gave up 1 base, with 12 bases separating them. CDR1 and CDR2 (germline): SGHVS, FNYEAQ. CDR3 length equals 15 residues. In DNA, the CDR3 is TGTGCCAGCAGCCGCGACAGGAGATCTGGAAACACCATATATTTT. Translating gives CASSRDRRSGNTIYF. Full variable domain (rest looked up from reference TRBV7-6 and TRBJ1-3): GAGVSQSPRYKVTKRGQDVALRCDPISGHVSLYWYRQALGQGPEFLTYFNYEAQQDKSGLPNDRFSAERPEGSISTLTIQRTEQRDSAMYRCASSRDRRSGNTIYFGEGSWLTVV.

This clonotype was recorded a few times. The gene calls are TRBV4-1 and TRBJ1-2; no definite D call. Germline values: CDR1 MGHRA, CDR2 YSYEKL. CDR3 length equals 13 residues. The germline V and J ends were trimmed by 0 bases and 4 bases, with 6 bases remaining between them. This chain's CDR3 is CASSQDYSYGYTF. The CDR3, as DNA: TGCGCCAGCAGCCAAGATTATTCCTATGGCTACACCTTC.

This clonotype was observed a handful of times. This chain links TRBV7-2 with TRBJ1-3; D remains ambiguous. Germline-derived CDR1 and CDR2 are SGHTA and FQGNSA. V shed 4 bases and J shed 2 bases, with 15 bases lying between them. This CDR3 is 16 amino acids long. CDR3 loop: CASSYRAAGTGNTIYF. DNA for the CDR3: TGTGCCAGCAGCTACCGGGCGGCGGGGACTGGAAACACCATATATTTT. The full variable domain, in which reference TRBV7-2 and TRBJ1-3 provide the parts outside the CDR3, is GAGVSQSPSNKVTEKGKDVELRCDPISGHTALYWYRQSLGQGLEFLIYFQGNSAPDKSGLPSDRFSAERTGGSVSTLTIQRTQQEDSAVYLCASSYRAAGTGNTIYFGEGSWLTVV.

This clonotype was seen repeatedly, ten times or more. The V gene is TRBV6-2 or TRBV6-3, the J gene TRBJ1-5; TRBD1 is a possible D gene (6 bases). There are 12 residues in the CDR3. CDR1 is MNHEY and CDR2 is SVGEGT in the germline V gene. The ends were cut back, 10 bases at V and 6 bases at J, with 13 bases in the middle. The CDR3 here is CATRNRAQPQHF. CDR3 DNA sequence: TGTGCCACCAGAAACAGGGCTCAGCCCCAGCATTTT.

This clonotype came up many times. This chain links TRBV20-1 with TRBJ2-2; TRBD2 might be the D (7 bases). The CDR3 runs 13 residues. Trimming pared 5 bases from V and 13 bases from J, leaving 20 bases between. The V gene's germline CDR1 is DFQATT and CDR2 SNEGSKA (reference sequence). This CDR3 is CSAGRGAARALFF. CDR3 DNA: TGCAGTGCTGGGAGGGGGGCCGCCCGGGCGCTGTTTTTT.

In this sample, this clonotype turned up many times. Germline is not matched at one junction end, which may reflect a read error. This chain uses TRBV5-1 with TRBJ1-1; TRBD1 matches 7 bases. There are 14 residues in the CDR3. Per germline, CDR1 SGHRS and CDR2 YFSETQ. CDR3 in DNA: TGTGCCAGCAGTTTAGAGGGGGCTGGGACTGAAGCTTTCTTT. It specifies CASSLEGAGTEAFF.

This sequence joins TRBV5-1 and TRBJ2-3, with no clear D. Germline values: CDR1 SGHRS, CDR2 YFSETQ. This CDR3 comprises 14 residues. Trimming cost V 1 base and J 3 bases, with 9 bases left between them. The CDR3 nucleotides are TGCGCCAGCAGCTTGTTAACAGAAACAGATACGCAGTATTTT. Amino acids: CASSLLTETDTQYF. The variable domain in full, with the rest retrieved from reference TRBV5-1 and TRBJ2-3, is KAGVTQTPRYLIKTRGQQVTLSCSPISGHRSVSWYQQTPGQGLQFLFEYFSETQRNKGNFPGRFSGRQFSNSRSEMNVSTLELGDSALYLCASSLLTETDTQYFGPGTRLTVL.

This clonotype was seen at least ten times. V gene TRBV9 combines with J gene TRBJ1-1, with D tentatively TRBD1 (6 bases). Between the trimmed V and J ends, which lost 6 bases and 1 base, there was a span of 19 bases. This CDR3 comprises 16 residues. Germline values: CDR1 SGDLS, CDR2 YYNGEE. CDR3 loop: CASNAGVGRGNTEAFF. Written as DNA, the CDR3 is TGTGCCAGCAACGCCGGAGTGGGCAGGGGGAACACTGAAGCTTTCTTT.

The V call is TRBV5-1, the J call TRBJ2-1; 11 nucleotides agree with TRBD2. The CDR3 is made up of 16 amino acids. V trimming: 3 bases; J trimming: 5 bases; junction bases outside the gene matches: 7. Germline CDR1 and CDR2: SGHRS and YFSETQ. In nucleotides, the CDR3 is TGCGCCAGCAGCTCCACGACTAGCGGGACCCACAATGAGCAGTTCTTC. This translates into CASSSTTSGTHNEQFF. Full variable domain (outside the CDR3, taken from reference TRBV5-1 and TRBJ2-1): KAGVTQTPRYLIKTRGQQVTLSCSPISGHRSVSWYQQTPGQGLQFLFEYFSETQRNKGNFPGRFSGRQFSNSRSEMNVSTLELGDSALYLCASSSTTSGTHNEQFFGPGTRLTVL.

This clonotype came up a few times. The rearrangement uses TRBV20-1 and TRBJ2-5; tentatively, D is TRBD2 (5 bases). Germline V gene data show CDR1 as DFQATT and CDR2 as SNEGSKA (reference sequence). The CDR3 has 13 residues. V gave up 8 bases and J gave up 4 bases, with 17 bases separating them. The CDR3 is CSCPSVRGETQYF. In DNA, the CDR3 is TGCAGTTGCCCGTCCGTCCGGGGAGAGACCCAGTACTTC.

This clonotype was observed many times. The CDR3 sequence: CSAVRDTSYEQYF. DNA of the CDR3: TGCAGCGCCGTCCGGGACACCTCCTACGAGCAGTACTTC. The J gene is TRBJ2-7, the V gene TRBV29-1, with D tentatively TRBD1 (6 bases). Germline values: CDR1 SQVTM, CDR2 ANQGSEA. The CDR3 has 13 residues. The V gene lost 7 bases and the J gene lost 0 bases, with 13 bases spanning the gap.

This clonotype was observed at least ten times. V is TRBV12-3 or TRBV12-4 and J is TRBJ1-2; D is perhaps TRBD1 (6 bases). The CDR3 totals 12 residues. V was clipped by 6 bases and J by 6 bases, with 11 bases between them. The CDR3: CASSNNRDGYTF. CDR3 sequence (DNA): TGTGCCAGCAGCAATAACAGGGATGGCTACACCTTC.

In its sample, this clonotype was seen many times. The rearrangement uses TRBV29-1 and TRBJ2-1, with unresolved D. V lost 2 bases and J lost 3, with 14 bases in between. This CDR3 contains 15 residues. Germline V gene lookup returns CDR1 SQVTM and CDR2 ANQGSEA. The CDR3 protein is CSVEFSAPSYNEQFF. CDR3 bases: TGCAGCGTTGAATTTTCGGCCCCCAGCTACAATGAGCAGTTCTTC.

This chain connects TRBV18 to TRBJ2-1; 8 bases line up with TRBD1. This CDR3 is 18 amino acids long. The germline V gene has CDR1 KGHSH and CDR2 LQKENI. J lost 6 bases, V lost 2 bases, and 15 bases had no gene match. The CDR3 DNA is TGTGCCAGCTCACCATATCCCTTATCAGGGGGCGTGAGCAATGAGCAGTTCTTC. This translates into CASSPYPLSGGVSNEQFF.

The chain combines TRBV10-3 with TRBJ1-4, with D possibly matching TRBD1 (6 bases). Germline V gives CDR1 ENHRY, CDR2 SYGVKD. Trimming pared 11 bases from V and 0 bases from J, leaving 22 bases between. CDR3 length equals 17 residues. The CDR3 sequence: CASRTGGTTATNEKLFF. CDR3 nucleotide sequence: TGTGCCTCAAGAACGGGGGGCACTACTGCAACTAATGAAAAACTGTTTTTT.

This clonotype occurred many times. The chain joins TRBV20-1 to TRBJ2-1, with 7 bases that match TRBD2. The V and J ends lost 4 bases and 10 bases, in that order; junction bases with no gene match: 4. The CDR3 runs 11 residues. Germline CDR1 and CDR2: DFQATT and SNEGSKA (reference sequence). CDR3 region: CSATQLAEQFF. CDR3 bases: TGCAGTGCTACCCAACTAGCGGAGCAGTTCTTC.

This clonotype has a handful of counts. The rearrangement joins TRBV7-9 to TRBJ2-2; D may be TRBD1 or TRBD2 (5 bases each). Germline V gives CDR1 SEHNR, CDR2 FQNEAQ (reference sequence). The CDR3 covers 14 residues. The CDR3 coding sequence is TGTGCAGGTGGGACGGTTTGGCAGACCGGGGAGCTGTTTTTT. It translates to CAGGTVWQTGELFF.

At least ten counts were recorded for this clonotype. This chain joins TRBV12-3 or TRBV12-4 and TRBJ2-7; D unresolved. The CDR3 has 11 residues. The V gene lost 8 bases and the J gene lost 4 bases, with 9 bases spanning the gap. The CDR3, as DNA: TGTGCCAGCGGAACTCTTTACGAGCAGTACTTC. It translates to CASGTLYEQYF.

The rearrangement joins TRBV10-3 to TRBJ1-1, with unresolved D. There are 12 residues in the CDR3. V was cut by 10 bases and J by 5 bases, with 14 bases left in between. Germline lookup yields CDR1 ENHRY and CDR2 SYGVKD. CDR3 nucleotide sequence: TGTGCCACCGCCGGTTCCGGAACTGAAGCTTTCTTT. The encoded protein is CATAGSGTEAFF.

V gene TRBV18 combines with J gene TRBJ1-1; D not certain. Trimming pared 3 bases from V and 0 bases from J, leaving 11 bases between. The germline V gene encodes CDR1 KGHSH and CDR2 LQKENI. The CDR3 sequence is 15 residues long. The CDR3 DNA reads TGTGCCAGCTCACCGGTCATTTTAGTGAACACTGAAGCTTTCTTT. Protein: CASSPVILVNTEAFF.

The rearrangement links TRBV7-2 to TRBJ2-5, with 9 bases fitting TRBD2. There are 16 residues in the CDR3. The germline V gene has CDR1 SGHTA and CDR2 FQGNSA. After removal of 1 base from V and 5 bases from J, the junction contained 8 bases not matched to a gene. The CDR3 spells CASSLESGTSRETQYF. The CDR3 nucleotides read TGTGCCAGCAGCTTAGAAAGCGGGACTAGCCGTGAGACCCAGTACTTC.

Ten or more counts support this clonotype. The gene calls are TRBV10-3 and TRBJ2-2, with D perhaps TRBD2 (6 bases). Trimming shortened V by 11 bases and J by 6 bases, and 13 bases separated the two germline ends. Germline values: CDR1 ENHRY, CDR2 SYGVKD. The CDR3 consists of 12 residues. The chain's CDR3 is CAVTGVPGELFF. The CDR3 nucleotides read TGTGCCGTGACGGGGGTCCCCGGGGAGCTGTTTTTT.

This clonotype was recorded many times. This chain connects TRBV7-2 to TRBJ2-1, with D perhaps TRBD2 (5 bases). Trimming stripped 7 bases from V and 0 bases from J, with 13 bases between. The CDR3 is 15 residues long. Germline CDR1 is SGHTA and CDR2 is FQGNSA. CDR3 sequence (DNA): TGTGCCAGCAAAGTTGGCGGGTACTCCTACAATGAGCAGTTCTTC. It translates to CASKVGGYSYNEQFF. Based on the CDR3 plus reference TRBV7-2 and TRBJ2-1, the full variable domain is GAGVSQSPSNKVTEKGKDVELRCDPISGHTALYWYRQSLGQGLEFLIYFQGNSAPDKSGLPSDRFSAERTGGSVSTLTIQRTQQEDSAVYLCASKVGGYSYNEQFFGPGTRLTVL.

This clonotype was observed a handful of times. The CDR3 protein is CASSERAGPTYEQYF. DNA for the CDR3: TGTGCCAGCAGTGAAAGGGCGGGACCGACCTACGAGCAGTACTTC. The V gene is TRBV2, the J gene TRBJ2-7, with D perhaps TRBD2 (6 bases). The CDR3 contains 15 residues. CDR1 SNHLY and CDR2 FYNNEI come from the germline V gene. V was pared by 2 bases and J by 2 bases, with 13 bases between. Full variable domain (missing parts from reference TRBV2 and TRBJ2-7): EPEVTQTPSHQVTQMGQEVILRCVPISNHLYFYWYRQILGQKVEFLVSFYNNEISEKSEIFDDQFSVERPDGSNFTLKIRSTKLEDSAMYFCASSERAGPTYEQYFGPGTRLTVT.

This clonotype was counted ten times or more. V and J are TRBV7-9 and TRBJ2-5, with 10 nucleotides matching TRBD1. This CDR3 is built from 15 residues. Germline loops: CDR1 SEHNR, CDR2 FQNEAQ (reference sequence). V dropped 4 bases and J dropped 4; count of bases not matched to a gene: 6. The CDR3 nucleotides read TGTGCCAGCAGCTCCGCGACAGGGGGCCGAGAGACCCAGTACTTC. The encoded protein is CASSSATGGRETQYF.

As DNA, the CDR3 is TGTGCCAGCAGGGGGACTAGCGGACTTGTAGCCAAAAACATTCAGTACTTC. The encoded protein is CASRGTSGLVAKNIQYF. The chain combines TRBV2 with TRBJ2-4; 11 nucleotides agree with TRBD2. Germline V gene lookup returns CDR1 SNHLY and CDR2 FYNNEI. V was clipped by 6 bases and J by 0 bases; unmatched bases: 7. The CDR3 covers 17 residues.

This clonotype was observed many times. This chain uses TRBV20-1 with TRBJ1-1; possible D gene TRBD1, 5 bases. The V gene's germline CDR1 is DFQATT and CDR2 SNEGSKA (reference sequence). The ends were cut back, 1 base at V and 1 base at J, with 7 bases in the middle. This CDR3 has 13 residues. The CDR3 region is CSARGTQNTEAFF. As DNA, the CDR3 is TGCAGTGCTAGAGGGACACAGAACACTGAAGCTTTCTTT.

In its sample, this clonotype was seen many times. The chain carries TRBV18 and TRBJ2-7; no firm D call. Deletions cut 3 bases from V and 7 bases from J, with 16 bases between. Germline V lookup: CDR1 KGHSH, CDR2 LQKENI. The CDR3 extends over 14 amino acids. CDR3 region: CASSPRLPAEEQYF. In DNA, the CDR3 is TGTGCCAGCTCACCTAGACTTCCAGCAGAAGAGCAGTACTTC. Full variable domain (rest looked up from reference TRBV18 and TRBJ2-7): NAGVMQNPRHLVRRRGQEARLRCSPMKGHSHVYWYRQLPEEGLKFMVYLQKENIIDESGMPKERFSAEFPKEGPSILRIQQVVRGDSAAYFCASSPRLPAEEQYFGPGTRLTVT.

This clonotype was observed many times. The junction shows a germline mismatch at one end, possibly a read error. This chain joins TRBV9 and TRBJ1-1, with TRBD1 as a possible D gene (6 bases). Germline V gene lookup returns CDR1 SGDLS and CDR2 YYNGEE. The CDR3 runs to 13 residues. CDR3 DNA sequence: TGTGCCAGCAGCGTCACCTCGGACAGTTCGGTTCTCTTT. Translating it yields CASSVTSDSSVLF. Full variable domain (missing parts from reference TRBV9 and TRBJ1-1): DSGVTQTPKHLITATGQRVTLRCSPRSGDLSVYWYQQSLDQGLQFLIQYYNGEERAKGNILERFSAQQFPDLHSELNLSSLELGDSALYFCASSVTSDSSVLFGQGTRLTVV.